This passage covers 31 T cell receptor beta chains from one sample sequenced in a study of cytomegalovirus exposure and HLA in healthy donors. The PCR employed 60 Vbeta primers together with 13 Jbeta primers. Sequenced by immunoSEQ multiplex PCR; TCRdb stores in-frame clones only, minus some. This table has approximately 220,000 clones, 75% to 80% appearing once. The sample was PBMCs. These receptors all stem from a man aged 18 to 30 in good health and CMV-seronegative.

This chain links TRBV27 with TRBJ1-2, with 9 bases lining up with TRBD1. Trimming cost V 4 bases and J 7 bases; bases outside gene matches: 10. Looked up from germline, CDR1 is MNHEY and CDR2 is SMNVEV (reference sequence). The CDR3 contains 15 residues. CDR3 sequence reads: CASSSPGQGTCGYTF. The DNA for the CDR3 is TGTGCCAGCAGTTCCCCGGGACAGGGAACGTGTGGCTACACCTTC.

V gene TRBV6-5 combines with J gene TRBJ2-7; no clear D gene. The CDR3 spans 13 residues. Looked up from germline, CDR1 is MNHEY and CDR2 is SVGAGI. Deletions cut 3 bases from V and 3 bases from J, with 9 bases between. Here the CDR3 reads CASSYELRYEQYF. Here the CDR3 DNA reads TGTGCCAGCAGTTATGAACTGCGCTACGAGCAGTACTTC.

The gene calls are TRBV30 and TRBJ2-7, with TRBD1 matching over 7 bases. CDR1 is GTSNPN, CDR2 SVGIG, per germline (reference sequence). This CDR3 has 14 amino acids. V shed 1 base, J shed 4 bases, and the junction held 7 bases outside the gene matches. The CDR3 DNA reads TGTGCCTGGAGTGGATGGGACAGCCGATACGAGCAGTACTTC. This sequence encodes CAWSGWDSRYEQYF.

The chain combines TRBV29-1 with TRBJ2-3; 10 bases match TRBD2. With V trimmed by 5 bases and J by 5 bases, 19 bases remained unmatched. This CDR3 spans 18 amino acids. Germline V gene sequence: CDR1 SQVTM, CDR2 ANQGSEA. CDR3 loop: CSVTRTQAGGRIRDTQYF. The CDR3 DNA follows: TGCAGCGTTACCAGGACACAAGCGGGAGGGAGGATTAGAGATACGCAGTATTTT.

This sequence joins TRBV19 and TRBJ2-3; 14 nucleotides match TRBD2. CDR1 is LNHDA, CDR2 SQIVND, per germline (reference sequence). This CDR3 comprises 16 residues. V was pared by 3 bases and J by 8 bases, with 7 bases of the junction left unmatched. The CDR3, as DNA: TGTGCCAGTAGTATCCTCGTGACTAGCGGGGGGGGTACGCAGTATTTT. As protein: CASSILVTSGGGTQYF.

This chain uses TRBV2 with TRBJ1-2; D unresolved. Germline CDR1 reads SNHLY; CDR2 reads FYNNEI. Trimming took 5 bases from V and 6 from J, leaving 19 bases between them. The CDR3 is 15 residues long. The CDR3 protein is CASSPLAPQVDGYTF. CDR3 nucleotides: TGTGCCAGCAGTCCCTTAGCACCCCAAGTCGATGGCTACACCTTC.

The chain couples TRBV4-2 to TRBJ1-2, with 9 bases identical to TRBD1. The germline CDR1 and CDR2 sequences are LGHNA and YNFKEQ. V was pared by 4 bases and J by 6 bases, with 3 bases of the junction left unmatched. This CDR3 comprises 13 residues. The CDR3 is CASSPGQGNGYTF. Written as DNA, the CDR3 is TGTGCCAGCAGCCCCGGACAGGGGAATGGCTACACCTTC.

V usage is TRBV5-8 and J usage is TRBJ2-7, with 8 bases fitting TRBD2. Germline assignment: CDR1 SGHTS and CDR2 YDEGEE. J lost 0 bases, V lost 4 bases, and 6 bases had no gene match. CDR3 length: 15 amino acids. The DNA for the CDR3 is TGTGCCAGCAGCCCGTTAGCGGGGATCTCCTACGAGCAGTACTTC. Amino acid sequence: CASSPLAGISYEQYF.

The CDR3: CASSPGTSEETQYF. The DNA of the CDR3 is TGTGCCAGCTCACCAGGGACTAGCGAAGAGACCCAGTACTTC. The genes are TRBV18 and TRBJ2-5; 10 bases fit TRBD2. The J segment lost 3 bases and the V segment lost 2 bases, leaving 0 bases of the junction unmatched. Germline lookup yields CDR1 KGHSH and CDR2 LQKENI. This CDR3 is built from 14 residues.

The gene calls are TRBV15 and TRBJ2-2; possibly TRBD2 for D (7 bases). This CDR3 is built from 15 residues. Trimming removed 7 bases from V and 0 bases from J, with 12 bases in between. Germline CDR1 is LNHNV and CDR2 is YYDKDF (reference sequence). CDR3 nucleotide sequence: TGTGCCACCAATATCGGGGGGCCGAACACCGGGGAGCTGTTTTTT. The encoded protein is CATNIGGPNTGELFF.

The CDR3 here is CSAGGGYGYTF. CDR3 nucleotides: TGCAGTGCTGGGGGGGGCTATGGCTACACCTTC. V gene TRBV20-1 combines with J gene TRBJ1-2, with D possibly being TRBD1 (5 bases). This CDR3 has 11 amino acids. The germline gives CDR1 DFQATT, CDR2 SNEGSKA (reference sequence). Trimming pared 5 bases from V and 4 bases from J, leaving 8 bases between.

The CDR3 reads CSVDFLFGTSPNYGYTF. In nucleotides, the CDR3 is TGCAGCGTTGACTTTTTATTTGGGACATCCCCTAACTATGGCTACACCTTC. The J gene is TRBJ1-2, the V gene TRBV29-1; TRBD1 might be the D (6 bases). This CDR3 is 17 amino acids long. Germline loops: CDR1 SQVTM, CDR2 ANQGSEA. The germline V and J ends were trimmed by 3 bases and 0 bases, with 20 bases remaining between them. Variable domain in full (rest from reference TRBV29-1 and TRBJ1-2): SAVISQKPSRDICQRGTSLTIQCQVDSQVTMMFWYRQQPGQSLTLIATANQGSEATYESGFVIDKFPISRPNLTFSTLTVSNMSPEDSSIYLCSVDFLFGTSPNYGYTFGSGTRLTVV.

The chain recombines TRBV6-5 with TRBJ2-5, with a possible D match to TRBD2 (6 bases). Germline V gives CDR1 MNHEY, CDR2 SVGAGI. V was shortened by 6 bases and J by 5 bases, with 13 bases between the two germline ends. CDR3 length equals 13 residues. The CDR3: CASSAPGVETQYF. The CDR3 nucleotides read TGTGCCAGCAGCGCCCCGGGGGTCGAGACCCAGTACTTC.

The chain has TRBV7-9 and TRBJ2-2; 10 positions match TRBD2. J lost 4 bases, V lost 7 bases, and 12 bases had no gene match. Germline V gives CDR1 SEHNR, CDR2 FQNEAQ (reference sequence). This CDR3 spans 17 amino acids. The CDR3 DNA is TGTGCCAGCACCCAGCAGCGGGGGGGCCGAGGCACCGGGGAGCTGTTTTTT. It translates to CASTQQRGGRGTGELFF.

The V call is TRBV5-6, the J call TRBJ2-1, with D possibly being TRBD2 (5 bases). CDR1 is SGHDT and CDR2 is YYEEEE in the germline V gene. This CDR3 spans 14 amino acids. Trimming shortened V by 7 bases and J by 4 bases, and 15 bases separated the two germline ends. The CDR3 region has the DNA TGTGCCAGCCACACCGGGGTTCTGTACAATGAGCAGTTCTTC. It translates to CASHTGVLYNEQFF.

The J gene is TRBJ2-7, the V gene TRBV6-1; 8 bases are shared with TRBD1. CDR1 MNHNS and CDR2 SASEGT come from the germline V gene. This CDR3 region has 14 residues. The ends lost 5 bases at V and 0 bases at J; junction bases unmatched: 3. The CDR3 here is CASSRDRFSYEQYF. CDR3 bases: TGTGCCAGCAGTCGGGACAGGTTCTCCTACGAGCAGTACTTC.

On this clone itself: The same CDR3 can be traced to other DNA sequences in this sample. The gene calls are TRBV30 and TRBJ2-7, with D tentatively TRBD1 (5 bases). CDR3 length: 12 amino acids. Germline V CDR1 and CDR2: GTSNPN, SVGIG (reference sequence). The germline V and J ends were trimmed by 2 bases and 2 bases, with 7 bases remaining between them. Here the CDR3 reads CAWSQGTYEQYF. CDR3 coding DNA: TGTGCCTGGAGTCAGGGAACCTACGAGCAGTACTTC.

The chain employs TRBV6-5 and TRBJ1-2; D may be TRBD1 (5 bases). The CDR3 is 15 amino acids. Germline V CDR1 and CDR2: MNHEY, SVGAGI. V lost 8 bases and J 5 bases, leaving 21 bases between the germline ends. The CDR3 DNA reads TGTGCCAGCGGCCTTCTGCGGGGGGGGTTTTATGGCTACACCTTC. Translation: CASGLLRGGFYGYTF.

This chain links TRBV5-6 with TRBJ1-2; D unresolved. Trimming left V 1 base short and J 3 bases short, with 4 bases between. This CDR3 is 12 amino acids long. Germline V CDR1 and CDR2: SGHDT, YYEEEE. CDR3 sequence: CASSLRDYGYTF. In DNA form, the CDR3 reads TGTGCCAGCAGCTTGCGAGACTATGGCTACACCTTC. The complete variable domain, with remaining parts taken from reference TRBV5-6 and TRBJ1-2, reads DAGVTQSPTHLIKTRGQQVTLRCSPKSGHDTVSWYQQALGQGPQFIFQYYEEEERQRGNFPDRFSGHQFPNYSSELNVNALLLGDSALYLCASSLRDYGYTFGSGTRLTVV.

CDR3 DNA: TGTGCCAGTAGTATCCTATCAGGGAACACTGAAGCTTTCTTT. This gives the protein CASSILSGNTEAFF. The chain links TRBV19 to TRBJ1-1, with no clear D. V lost 3 bases, J lost 1 base, and 9 bases lay in between. This CDR3 is built from 14 residues. Germline CDR1 and CDR2: LNHDA and SQIVND (reference sequence). Supplemented by reference TRBV19 and TRBJ1-1, the full variable domain reads DGGITQSPKYLFRKEGQNVTLSCEQNLNHDAMYWYRQDPGQGLRLIYYSQIVNDFQKGDIAEGYSVSREKKESFPLTVTSAQKNPTAFYLCASSILSGNTEAFFGQGTRLTVV.

The sample holds a few counts of this clone. CDR3: CAGPQGPPQHF. The CDR3 DNA sequence: TGTGCCGGCCCACAGGGTCCGCCCCAGCATTTT. The chain carries TRBV30 and TRBJ1-5; a possible D gene is TRBD1 (6 bases). Germline values: CDR1 GTSNPN, CDR2 SVGIG (reference sequence). Between the trimmed V and J ends, which lost 8 bases and 9 bases, there was a span of 14 bases. CDR3 length: 11 residues.

The chain joins TRBV6-6 to TRBJ1-1, with D possibly being TRBD1 (5 bases). Trimming took 4 bases from V and 6 from J, leaving 18 bases between them. CDR1 is MNHNY, CDR2 SVGAGI, per germline (reference sequence). The CDR3 is made up of 15 amino acids. DNA of the CDR3: TGTGCCAGCAGTTTTTCAGGGAACCCCCACGCTGAAGCTTTCTTT. It translates to CASSFSGNPHAEAFF.

The genes are TRBV29-1 and TRBJ1-5, with a possible D match to TRBD1 (6 bases). This CDR3 comprises 14 residues. Germline V gene sequence: CDR1 SQVTM, CDR2 ANQGSEA. V lost 4 bases to trimming and J lost 3 bases, with 13 bases between them. The CDR3 is CSVVFGQTNQPQHF. In DNA, the CDR3 is TGCAGCGTTGTTTTTGGACAGACCAATCAGCCCCAGCATTTT.

The chain is built from TRBV14 and TRBJ2-7; no firm D call. CDR1 is SGHDN and CDR2 is FVKESK in the germline V gene. The ends were cut back, 0 bases at V and 2 bases at J, with 11 bases in the middle. The CDR3 sequence is 15 residues long. The CDR3 spells CASSQEAISTYEQYF. The DNA for the CDR3 is TGTGCCAGCAGCCAAGAGGCCATATCAACCTACGAGCAGTACTTC.

The chain carries TRBV27 and TRBJ1-5; 9 bases match TRBD1. CDR1 is MNHEY, CDR2 SMNVEV, per germline (reference sequence). This CDR3 has 15 amino acids. With 8 bases clipped from V and 0 bases from J, the junction kept 5 bases outside the gene matches. The CDR3 DNA sequence: TGTGCCAGCCAGGACAGGGGAGCTAGCAATCAGCCCCAGCATTTT. This translates into CASQDRGASNQPQHF.

This clone was counted once. The chain couples TRBV7-2 to TRBJ1-5, with D maybe TRBD1 (6 bases). Germline CDR1 SGHTA, CDR2 FQGNSA. The CDR3 length is 15 residues. The V end lost 0 bases, the J end lost 8 bases, and 14 bases lay between the germline ends. CDR3 DNA: TGTGCCAGCAGCTTAGCTAATGCAGGGGTCGAGCCCCAGCATTTT. Translating gives CASSLANAGVEPQHF.

This clone has a handful of counts. This sequence joins TRBV7-2 and TRBJ1-2; D is possibly TRBD1 (6 bases). In germline, CDR1 is SGHTA, CDR2 FQGNSA. V lost 1 base, J lost 6 bases, and 18 bases lay in between. The CDR3 totals 16 residues. The CDR3 bases are TGTGCCAGCAGCTTAGACATAGGGGGGGGCGCGGATGGCTACACCTTC. As protein: CASSLDIGGGADGYTF.

The V and J genes are TRBV15 and TRBJ2-3; 10 nucleotides agree with TRBD2. In germline, CDR1 is LNHNV, CDR2 YYDKDF (reference sequence). This CDR3 is 15 amino acids long. V was pared by 3 bases and J by 5 bases, with 5 bases of the junction left unmatched. The CDR3 DNA follows: TGTGCCACCAGCAGGAAAGCGGGAGGGGTAGATACGCAGTATTTT. It yields the protein CATSRKAGGVDTQYF. The entire variable domain, with the rest obtained from reference TRBV15 and TRBJ2-3, is as follows: DAMVIQNPRYQVTQFGKPVTLSCSQTLNHNVMYWYQQKSSQAPKLLFHYYDKDFNNEADTPDNFQSRRPNTSFCFLDIRSPGLGDTAMYLCATSRKAGGVDTQYFGPGTRLTVL.

CDR3 region: CAWSVLQYTEAFF. For the CDR3, the DNA is TGTGCCTGGAGTGTATTACAGTACACTGAAGCTTTCTTT. The gene calls are TRBV30 and TRBJ1-1; D is unclear. The V and J ends lost 0 bases and 3 bases respectively, with 8 bases between them. From germline, CDR1 is GTSNPN and CDR2 SVGIG (reference sequence). This CDR3 has 13 amino acids. Full variable domain (outside the CDR3, taken from reference TRBV30 and TRBJ1-1): SQTIHQWPATLVQPVGSPLSLECTVEGTSNPNLYWYRQAAGRGLQLLFYSVGIGQISSEVPQNLSASRPQDRQFILSSKKLLLSDSGFYLCAWSVLQYTEAFFGQGTRLTVV.

The rearrangement joins TRBV5-1 to TRBJ2-7, with 9 bases fitting TRBD2. The V gene end was trimmed by 9 bases and the J gene end by 0 bases; junction bases not matched to a gene: 10. CDR1 and CDR2 (germline): SGHRS, YFSETQ. CDR3 length equals 15 residues. CDR3 loop: CAKGRTSADSYEQYF. Written as DNA, the CDR3 is TGCGCCAAAGGTAGGACTAGCGCGGACTCCTACGAGCAGTACTTC.

The chain combines TRBV6-6 with TRBJ1-1; 9 bases fit TRBD1. Germline V CDR1 and CDR2: MNHNY, SVGAGI (reference sequence). The CDR3 contains 15 residues. Trimming cost V 5 bases and J 3 bases; bases outside gene matches: 7. The CDR3 sequence is CASSHGRTGDTEAFF. CDR3 nucleotides: TGTGCCAGCAGTCACGGACGGACAGGGGACACTGAAGCTTTCTTT.